This T cell receptor (beta chain) appears in the sequencing data of a study of regulatory dendritic cells for organ transplantation. Memory T cells were CD45RO+, naive were CD45RA+, sorted by FACS. Generated by immunoSEQ multiplex PCR, the TCRdb table keeps only in-frame clones and is missing some. Here the sample spans roughly 28,000 clones, roughly four fifths being singletons. A note on this clone: The antigen remains unidentified.

Study-level findings and limits: Between individuals, the alloreactive memory CD8+ T cell pool differed considerably. Memory T cells were less diverse than naive, with memory CD8+ most oligoclonal.

CDR1 is SGHRS and CDR2 is YFSETQ in the germline V gene. The length of the CDR3 is 13 residues. V lost 4 bases to trimming and J lost 2 bases, with 8 bases between them. The sequencing sample was made of naive CD4+ T cells from blood. Subset defined: CD45RA+ naive T cells. This receptor was taken from a human donor in good health. The V call is TRBV5-1, the J call TRBJ2-3; D not resolved. The CDR3 DNA reads TGCGCCAGCAGCACCGGAGACACAGATACGCAGTATTTT. Protein: CASSTGDTDTQYF.